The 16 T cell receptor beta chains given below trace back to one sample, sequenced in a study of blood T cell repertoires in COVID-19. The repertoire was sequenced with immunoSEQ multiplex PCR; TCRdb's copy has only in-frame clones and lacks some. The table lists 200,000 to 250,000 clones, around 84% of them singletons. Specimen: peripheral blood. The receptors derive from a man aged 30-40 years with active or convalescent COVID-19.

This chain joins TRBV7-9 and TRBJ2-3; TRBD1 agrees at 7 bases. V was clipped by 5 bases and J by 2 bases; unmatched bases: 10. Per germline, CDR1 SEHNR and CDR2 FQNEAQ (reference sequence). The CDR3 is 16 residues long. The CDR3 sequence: CASSNDRGQATDTQYF. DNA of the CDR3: TGTGCCAGCAGCAACGACCGAGGACAGGCCACAGATACGCAGTATTTT.

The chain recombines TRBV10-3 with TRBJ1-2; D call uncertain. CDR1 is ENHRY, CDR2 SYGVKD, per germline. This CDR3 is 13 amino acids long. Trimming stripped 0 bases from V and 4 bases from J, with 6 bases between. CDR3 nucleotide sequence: TGTGCCATCAGTGAGTCTCTAGTCTATGGCTACACCTTC. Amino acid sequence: CAISESLVYGYTF.

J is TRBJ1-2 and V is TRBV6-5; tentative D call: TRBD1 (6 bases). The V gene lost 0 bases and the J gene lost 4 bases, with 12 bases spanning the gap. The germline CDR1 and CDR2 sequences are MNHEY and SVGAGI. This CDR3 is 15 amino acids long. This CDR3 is CASSYSGQLRYGYTF. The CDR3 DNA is TGTGCCAGCAGTTACTCTGGACAGCTCCGCTATGGCTACACCTTC.

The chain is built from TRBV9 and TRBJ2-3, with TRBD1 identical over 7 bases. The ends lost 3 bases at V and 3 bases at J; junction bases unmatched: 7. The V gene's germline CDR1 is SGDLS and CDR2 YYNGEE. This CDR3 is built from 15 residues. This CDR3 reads CASSEGASLTDTQYF. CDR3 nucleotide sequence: TGTGCCAGCAGCGAGGGGGCTAGCCTAACAGATACGCAGTATTTT.

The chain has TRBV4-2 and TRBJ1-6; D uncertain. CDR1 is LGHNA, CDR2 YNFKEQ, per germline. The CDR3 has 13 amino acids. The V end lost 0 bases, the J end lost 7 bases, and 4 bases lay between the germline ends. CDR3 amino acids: CASSQDLNSPLHF. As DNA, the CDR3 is TGTGCCAGCAGCCAAGATCTAAATTCACCCCTCCACTTT.

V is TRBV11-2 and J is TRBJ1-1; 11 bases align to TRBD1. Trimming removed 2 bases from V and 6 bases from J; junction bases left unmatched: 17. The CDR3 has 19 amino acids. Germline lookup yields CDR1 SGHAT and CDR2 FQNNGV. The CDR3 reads CASSLTVLDRGRGRAEAFF. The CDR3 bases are TGTGCCAGCAGCTTAACCGTCCTGGACAGGGGGCGCGGGAGGGCTGAAGCTTTCTTT.

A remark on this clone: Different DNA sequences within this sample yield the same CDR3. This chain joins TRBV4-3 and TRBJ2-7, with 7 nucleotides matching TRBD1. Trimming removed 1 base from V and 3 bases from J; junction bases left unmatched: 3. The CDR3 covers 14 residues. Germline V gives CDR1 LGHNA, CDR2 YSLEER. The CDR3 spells CASSQGTGDYEQYF. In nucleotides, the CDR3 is TGCGCCAGCAGCCAAGGGACAGGAGACTACGAGCAGTACTTC.

The CDR3 bases are TGCGCCAGCAGCCAAGCCCGGACTAGCGGAAGGAATGAGCAGTTCTTC. Translation gives CASSQARTSGRNEQFF. The chain combines TRBV4-3 with TRBJ2-1, with TRBD2 identical over 10 bases. With 1 base clipped from V and 7 bases from J, the junction kept 7 bases outside the gene matches. This CDR3 spans 16 amino acids. Germline CDR1 is LGHNA and CDR2 is YSLEER.

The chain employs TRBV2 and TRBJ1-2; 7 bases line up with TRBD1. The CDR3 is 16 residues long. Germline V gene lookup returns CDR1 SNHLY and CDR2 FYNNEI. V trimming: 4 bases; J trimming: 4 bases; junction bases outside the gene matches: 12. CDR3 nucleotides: TGTGCCAGCAGTGGCTTCCCGGGACAGTCAATCTATGGCTACACCTTC. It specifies CASSGFPGQSIYGYTF.

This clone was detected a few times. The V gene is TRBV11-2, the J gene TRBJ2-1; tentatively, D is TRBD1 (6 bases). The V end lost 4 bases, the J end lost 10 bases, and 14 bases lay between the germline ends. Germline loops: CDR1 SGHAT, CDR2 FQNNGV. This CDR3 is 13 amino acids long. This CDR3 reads CASSSQRDTEQFF. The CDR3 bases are TGTGCCAGCAGCTCGCAACGGGACACCGAGCAGTTCTTC.

This CDR3 is CASSLRGFGNSPLHF. The DNA of the CDR3 is TGTGCCAGCAGTTTACGGGGGTTCGGTAATTCACCCCTCCACTTT. V usage is TRBV27 and J usage is TRBJ1-6, with D maybe TRBD1 (5 bases). V was trimmed by 2 bases and J by 6 bases, leaving 11 bases between them. There are 15 residues in the CDR3. CDR1 and CDR2 from the germline V gene are MNHEY and SMNVEV (reference sequence).

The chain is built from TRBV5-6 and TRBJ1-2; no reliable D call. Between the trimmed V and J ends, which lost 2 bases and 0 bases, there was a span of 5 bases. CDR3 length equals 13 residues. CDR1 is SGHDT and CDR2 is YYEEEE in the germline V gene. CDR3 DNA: TGTGCCAGCAGCTTCACGGCTAACTATGGCTACACCTTC. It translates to CASSFTANYGYTF.

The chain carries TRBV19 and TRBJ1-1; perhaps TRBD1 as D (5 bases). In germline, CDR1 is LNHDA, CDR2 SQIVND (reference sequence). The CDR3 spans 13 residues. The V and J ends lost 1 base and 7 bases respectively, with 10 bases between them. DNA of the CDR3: TGTGCCAGTAGTATAGTCAGGGCAGATGAAGCTTTCTTT. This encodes CASSIVRADEAFF. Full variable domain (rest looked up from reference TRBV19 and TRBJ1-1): DGGITQSPKYLFRKEGQNVTLSCEQNLNHDAMYWYRQDPGQGLRLIYYSQIVNDFQKGDIAEGYSVSREKKESFPLTVTSAQKNPTAFYLCASSIVRADEAFFGQGTRLTVV.

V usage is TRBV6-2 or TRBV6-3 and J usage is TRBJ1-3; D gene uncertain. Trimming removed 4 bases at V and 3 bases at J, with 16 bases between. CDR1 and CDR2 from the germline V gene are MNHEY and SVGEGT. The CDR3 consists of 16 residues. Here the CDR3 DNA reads TGTGCCAGCAGTTCACCTCCAGGCCCTCGTGGAAACACCATATATTTT. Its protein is CASSSPPGPRGNTIYF.

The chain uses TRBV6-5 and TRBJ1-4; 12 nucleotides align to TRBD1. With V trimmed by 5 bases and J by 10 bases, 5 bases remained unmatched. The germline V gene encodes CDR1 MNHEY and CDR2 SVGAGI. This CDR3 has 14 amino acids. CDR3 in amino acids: CASSRGQGAGKLFF. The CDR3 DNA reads TGTGCCAGCAGTCGGGGACAGGGGGCGGGAAAACTGTTTTTT.

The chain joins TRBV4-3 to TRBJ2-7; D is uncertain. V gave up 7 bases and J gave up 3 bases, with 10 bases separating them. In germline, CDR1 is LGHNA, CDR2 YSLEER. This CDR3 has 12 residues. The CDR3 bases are TGCGCCAGCAAAACGAGGTTCTACGAGCAGTACTTC. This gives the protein CASKTRFYEQYF.